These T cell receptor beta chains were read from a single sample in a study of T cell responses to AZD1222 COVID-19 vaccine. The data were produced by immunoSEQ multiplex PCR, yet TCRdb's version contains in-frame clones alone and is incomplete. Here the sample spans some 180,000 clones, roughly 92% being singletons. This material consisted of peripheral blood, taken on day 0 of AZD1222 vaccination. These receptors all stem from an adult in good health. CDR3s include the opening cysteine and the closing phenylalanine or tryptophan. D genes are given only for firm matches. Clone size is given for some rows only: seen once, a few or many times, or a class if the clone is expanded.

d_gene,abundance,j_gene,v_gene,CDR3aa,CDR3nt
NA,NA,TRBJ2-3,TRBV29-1,CSLTTGVWADTQYF,TGCAGCCTCACGACAGGAGTTTGGGCAGATACGCAGTATTTT
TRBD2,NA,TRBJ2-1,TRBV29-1,CSVEAQGLAGGGYEQFF,TGCAGCGTTGAAGCACAGGGACTAGCGGGAGGGGGGTATGAGCAGTTCTTC
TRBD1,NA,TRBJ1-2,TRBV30,CAWTSTGGVVYGYTF,TGTGCCTGGACATCGACAGGGGGCGTAGTCTATGGCTACACCTTC
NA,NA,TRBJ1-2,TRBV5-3,CARSLAAGLNYGYTF,TGTGCCAGAAGCTTGGCTGCAGGGTTAAACTATGGCTACACCTTC
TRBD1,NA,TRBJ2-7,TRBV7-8,CASSSDRGRSYEQYF,TGTGCCAGCAGCTCCGACAGGGGGCGATCCTACGAGCAGTACTTC
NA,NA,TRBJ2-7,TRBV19,CASSWTEGYEQYF,TGTGCCAGTAGTTGGACGGAAGGATACGAGCAGTACTTC
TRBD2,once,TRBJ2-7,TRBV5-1,CASSKAGTSGRRHYEQYF,TGCGCCAGCAGCAAGGCCGGGACTAGCGGGAGGCGCCACTACGAGCAGTACTTC
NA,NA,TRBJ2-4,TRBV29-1,CSVAQGRVGNIQYF,TGCAGCGTTGCCCAGGGCCGCGTGGGAAACATTCAGTACTTC
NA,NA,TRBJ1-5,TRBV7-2,CASSGWSNQPQHF,TGTGCCAGCAGCGGGTGGTCCAATCAGCCCCAGCATTTT
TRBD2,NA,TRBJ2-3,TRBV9,CASSREEGLAGRTDTQYF,TGTGCCAGCAGCCGAGAGGAGGGCCTAGCGGGGCGCACAGATACGCAGTATTTT
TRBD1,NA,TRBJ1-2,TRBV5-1,CASSPGQGTAGYTF,TGCGCCAGCAGCCCGGGACAGGGGACTGCTGGCTACACCTTC
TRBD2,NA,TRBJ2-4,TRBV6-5,CASSLAEGANIQYF,TGTGCCAGCAGCCTAGCGGAGGGAGCCAACATTCAGTACTTC
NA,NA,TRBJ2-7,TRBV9,CASSVEVGPNYEQYF,TGTGCCAGCAGCGTAGAGGTCGGGCCAAACTACGAGCAGTACTTC
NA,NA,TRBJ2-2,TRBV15,CATSPPGGELFF,TGTGCCACCAGCCCCCCCGGCGGGGAGCTGTTTTTT
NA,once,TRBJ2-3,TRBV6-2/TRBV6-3,CASSYLRGTDTQYF,TGTGCCAGCAGCTATCTCAGGGGCACAGATACGCAGTATTTT
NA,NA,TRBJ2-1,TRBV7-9,CASSPDRAWGDEQFF,TGTGCCAGCAGCCCCGACAGGGCTTGGGGGGATGAGCAGTTCTTC
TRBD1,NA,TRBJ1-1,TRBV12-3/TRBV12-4,CASRDKTGKAFF,TGTGCCAGCAGGGATAAGACAGGGAAAGCTTTCTTT
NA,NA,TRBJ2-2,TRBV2,CASSVLQTTGELFF,TGTGCCAGCAGTGTATTACAGACCACCGGGGAGCTGTTTTTT
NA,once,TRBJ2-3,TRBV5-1,CASSLDAQLYTDTQYF,TGCGCCAGCAGCTTGGACGCCCAGCTATACACAGATACGCAGTATTTT
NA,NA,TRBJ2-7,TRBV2,CASSGGAAKSYEQYF,TGTGCCAGCAGTGGGGGAGCGGCCAAATCCTACGAGCAGTACTTC
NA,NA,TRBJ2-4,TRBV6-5,CASLGGQLAKNIQYF,TGTGCCAGCCTTGGGGGGCAACTAGCCAAAAACATTCAGTACTTC
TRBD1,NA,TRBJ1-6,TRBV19,CASSIKDRGRSPLHF,TGTGCCAGTAGTATCAAGGACAGGGGGCGATCACCCCTCCACTTT
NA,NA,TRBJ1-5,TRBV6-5,CASSYTSNQPQHF,TGTGCCAGCAGTTACACGAGCAATCAGCCCCAGCATTTT
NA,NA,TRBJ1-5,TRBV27,CASSLAGLNQPQHF,TGTGCCAGCAGTTTAGCAGGTCTCAATCAGCCCCAGCATTTT
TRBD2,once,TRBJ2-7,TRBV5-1,CASSLMTSGYEQYF,TGCGCCAGCAGCTTAATGACTAGCGGATACGAGCAGTACTTC
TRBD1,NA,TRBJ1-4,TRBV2,CASSSGTGAMGEKLFF,TGTGCCAGCAGCTCCGGGACAGGGGCCATGGGTGAAAAACTGTTTTTT
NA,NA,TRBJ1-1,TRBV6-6,CASTARGRAEAFF,TGTGCCAGCACCGCCAGGGGAAGGGCTGAAGCTTTCTTT
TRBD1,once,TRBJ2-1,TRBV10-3,CAITTGTYNEQFF,TGTGCCATCACGACAGGGACATACAATGAGCAGTTCTTC
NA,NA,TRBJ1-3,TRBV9,CASATRVGSGNTIYF,TGTGCCAGCGCCACCAGGGTGGGCTCTGGAAACACCATATATTTT
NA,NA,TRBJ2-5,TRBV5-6,CASSWKGRETQYF,TGTGCCAGCAGCTGGAAGGGTAGGGAGACCCAGTACTTC
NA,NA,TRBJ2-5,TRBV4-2,CASSREKGRETQYF,TGTGCCAGCAGCCGAGAGAAGGGGAGGGAGACCCAGTACTTC
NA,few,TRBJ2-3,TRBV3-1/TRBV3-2,CASSPALYRDPSTDTQYF,TGTGCCAGCAGCCCCGCCTTGTACAGGGACCCTAGCACAGATACGCAGTATTTT
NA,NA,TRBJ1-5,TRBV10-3,CAISETYYQPQHF,TGTGCCATCAGTGAGACCTACTACCAGCCCCAGCATTTT
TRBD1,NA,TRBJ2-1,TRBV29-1,CSVEGDRVRNEQFF,TGCAGCGTTGAGGGAGACAGGGTAAGAAATGAGCAGTTCTTC
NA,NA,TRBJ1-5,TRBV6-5,CASRLTARRNQPQHF,TGTGCCAGCAGGCTGACTGCCCGACGCAATCAGCCCCAGCATTTT
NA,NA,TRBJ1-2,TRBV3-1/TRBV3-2,CASSSNRGGYTF,TGTGCCAGCAGCTCCAATAGAGGCGGCTACACCTTC
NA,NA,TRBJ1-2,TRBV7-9,CASSPTPGADYGYTF,TGTGCCAGCAGCCCCACCCCGGGGGCAGACTATGGCTACACCTTC
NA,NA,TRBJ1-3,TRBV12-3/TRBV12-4,CASSLVFTIYF,TGTGCCAGCAGTTTAGTGTTCACCATATATTTT
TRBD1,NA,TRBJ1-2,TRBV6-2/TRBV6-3,CASSYPGGTGAGYTF,TGTGCCAGCAGTTACCCAGGTGGGACAGGGGCCGGCTACACCTTC
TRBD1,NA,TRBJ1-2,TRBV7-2,CASSLQQGARGYTF,TGTGCCAGCAGCTTACAGCAGGGGGCGAGGGGCTACACCTTC
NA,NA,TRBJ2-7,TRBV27,CASSQFTGPTYEQYF,TGTGCCAGCAGCCAGTTTACGGGCCCGACCTACGAGCAGTACTTC
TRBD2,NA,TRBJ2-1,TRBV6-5,CASTATSGPYNEQFF,TGTGCCAGCACGGCGACTAGCGGGCCGTACAATGAGCAGTTCTTC
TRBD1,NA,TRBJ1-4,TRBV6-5,CASSKQGSGEKLFF,TGTGCCAGCAGTAAACAGGGGTCGGGTGAAAAACTGTTTTTT
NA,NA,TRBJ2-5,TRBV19,CASSPGPLEEETQYF,TGTGCCAGTAGCCCCGGGCCCCTAGAGGAAGAGACCCAGTACTTC
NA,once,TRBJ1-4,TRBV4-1,CASSLGEKLFF,TGCGCCAGCAGCCTGGGTGAAAAACTGTTTTTT
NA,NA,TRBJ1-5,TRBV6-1,CASSEQGYNQPQHF,TGTGCCAGCAGTGAACAGGGGTACAATCAGCCCCAGCATTTT
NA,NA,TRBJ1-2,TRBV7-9,CASSLVGDTYYNYGYTF,TGTGCCAGCAGCTTAGTGGGGGACACGTACTATAACTATGGCTACACCTTC
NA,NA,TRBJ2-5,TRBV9,CASSAGHQETQYF,TGTGCCAGCAGCGCCGGACACCAAGAGACCCAGTACTTC
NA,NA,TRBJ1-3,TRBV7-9,CASSLGTASGNTIYF,TGTGCCAGCAGCTTAGGGACCGCCTCTGGAAACACCATATATTTT
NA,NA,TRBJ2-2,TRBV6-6,CAMGARLNTGELFF,TGTGCCATGGGCGCCAGACTGAACACCGGGGAGCTGTTTTTT
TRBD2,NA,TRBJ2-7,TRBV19,CASSIGGRAASEQYF,TGTGCCAGTAGTATCGGCGGGAGGGCTGCCAGCGAGCAGTACTTC
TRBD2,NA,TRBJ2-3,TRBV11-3,CASSSEREGGTQYF,TGTGCCAGCAGCTCGGAGCGGGAGGGGGGTACGCAGTATTTT
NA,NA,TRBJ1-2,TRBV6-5,CASSYSSGVYGYTF,TGTGCCAGCAGTTACTCATCCGGGGTCTATGGCTACACCTTC